The clone carrying this T cell receptor beta chain has only a few counts. Its specificity is unknown. The record originates from a study of blood T cells in healthy people across ages. Overall study findings and caveats: Since the PBMCs were unsorted, naive and antigen-experienced cells could not be conclusively compared. As age increased, TCR beta diversity per million T cells fell in a roughly linear fashion.

Using a J-beta primer mix together with a sample-barcoded 5' primer, a second PCR was run for about 6 to 12 cycles. TCRdb re-called the 5' RACE reads with MiXCR, one entry per CDR3 protein. The repertoire holds around 1,900,000 distinct CDR3 sequences, with approximately 39% as singletons. CDR1 and CDR2 from the germline V gene are PRHDT and FYEKMQ (reference sequence). Trimming shortened V by 11 bases and J by 4 bases, and 16 bases separated the two germline ends. The CDR3 contains 13 residues. V is TRBV13 and J is TRBJ2-3, with no clear D. The sequence was obtained from a human donor in good health. The sample consisted of blood. The CDR3 DNA reads as TGTGCCTCCCGAAGGCCTTCGGCAGATACGCAGTATTTT. It translates to CASRRPSADTQYF.